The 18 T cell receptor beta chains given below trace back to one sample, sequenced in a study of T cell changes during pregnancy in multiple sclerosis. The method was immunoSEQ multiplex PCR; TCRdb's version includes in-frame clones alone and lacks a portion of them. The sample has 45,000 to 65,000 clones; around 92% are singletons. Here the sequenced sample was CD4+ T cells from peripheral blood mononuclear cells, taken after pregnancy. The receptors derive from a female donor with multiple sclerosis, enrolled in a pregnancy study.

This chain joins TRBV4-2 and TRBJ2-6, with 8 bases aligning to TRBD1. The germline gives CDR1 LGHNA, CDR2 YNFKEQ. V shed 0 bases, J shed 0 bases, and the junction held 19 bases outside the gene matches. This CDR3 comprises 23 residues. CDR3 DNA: TGTGCCAGCAGCCAAGAAATCGGGGACAGGAACTCATTGGGCAGCTCTGGGGCCAACGTCCTGACTTTC. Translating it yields CASSQEIGDRNSLGSSGANVLTF.

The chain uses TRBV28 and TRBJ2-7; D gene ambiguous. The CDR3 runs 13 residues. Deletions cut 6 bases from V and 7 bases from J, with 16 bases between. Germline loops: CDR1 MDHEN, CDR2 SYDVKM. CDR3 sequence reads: CASSPEQLREQYF. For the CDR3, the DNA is TGTGCCAGCAGCCCAGAACAGCTTCGGGAGCAGTACTTC.

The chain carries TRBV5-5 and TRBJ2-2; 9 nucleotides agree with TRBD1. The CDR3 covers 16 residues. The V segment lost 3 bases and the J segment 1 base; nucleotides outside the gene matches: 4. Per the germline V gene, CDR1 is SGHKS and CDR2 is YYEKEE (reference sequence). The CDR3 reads CASSWGQGRNTGELFF. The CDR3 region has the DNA TGTGCCAGCAGCTGGGGACAGGGCCGGAACACCGGGGAGCTGTTTTTT.

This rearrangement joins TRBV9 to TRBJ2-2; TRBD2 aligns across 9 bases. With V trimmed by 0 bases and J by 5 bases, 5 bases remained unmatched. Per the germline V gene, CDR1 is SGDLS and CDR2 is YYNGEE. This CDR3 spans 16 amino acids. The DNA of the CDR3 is TGTGCCAGCAGCGTAGTGACTAGCGGAGGGACCGGGGAGCTGTTTTTT. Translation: CASSVVTSGGTGELFF.

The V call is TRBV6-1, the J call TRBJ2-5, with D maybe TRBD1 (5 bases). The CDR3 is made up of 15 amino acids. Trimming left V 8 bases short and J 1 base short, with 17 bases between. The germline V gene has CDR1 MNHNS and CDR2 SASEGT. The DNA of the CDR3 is TGTGCCAGCTTGTCACAGGCGCCCACCCAAGAGACCCAGTACTTC. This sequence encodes CASLSQAPTQETQYF.

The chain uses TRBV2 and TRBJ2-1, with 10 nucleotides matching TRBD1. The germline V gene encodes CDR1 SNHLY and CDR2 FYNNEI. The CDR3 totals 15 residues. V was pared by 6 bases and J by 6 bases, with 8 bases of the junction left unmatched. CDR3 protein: CASSNAGQGTNEQFF. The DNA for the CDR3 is TGTGCCAGCAGCAACGCGGGACAGGGGACCAATGAGCAGTTCTTC.

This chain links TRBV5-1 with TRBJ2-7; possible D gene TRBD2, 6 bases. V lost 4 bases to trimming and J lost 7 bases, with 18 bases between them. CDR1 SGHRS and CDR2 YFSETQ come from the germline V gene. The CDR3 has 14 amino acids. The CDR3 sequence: CASSQLGLTGEQYF. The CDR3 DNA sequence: TGCGCCAGCAGCCAACTGGGACTCACGGGGGAGCAGTACTTC.

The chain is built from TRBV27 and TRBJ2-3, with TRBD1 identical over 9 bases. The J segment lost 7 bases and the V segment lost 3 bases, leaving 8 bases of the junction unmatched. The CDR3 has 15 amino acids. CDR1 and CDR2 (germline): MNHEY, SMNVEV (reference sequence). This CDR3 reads CASSLTGGRQHTQYF. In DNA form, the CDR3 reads TGTGCCAGCAGTTTGACAGGGGGTCGCCAACATACGCAGTATTTT.

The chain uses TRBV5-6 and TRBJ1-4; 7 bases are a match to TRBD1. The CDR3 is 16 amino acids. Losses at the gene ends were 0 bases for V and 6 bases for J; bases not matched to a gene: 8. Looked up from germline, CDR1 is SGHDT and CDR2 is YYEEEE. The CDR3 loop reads CASSLAVGTEYEKLFF. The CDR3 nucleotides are TGTGCCAGCAGCTTGGCTGTAGGGACAGAGTATGAAAAACTGTTTTTT.

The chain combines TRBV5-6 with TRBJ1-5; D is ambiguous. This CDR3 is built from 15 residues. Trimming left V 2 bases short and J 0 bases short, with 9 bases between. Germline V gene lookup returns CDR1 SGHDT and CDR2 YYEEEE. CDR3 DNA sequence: TGTGCCAGCAGCTTACCACCTACTAGCAATCAGCCCCAGCATTTT. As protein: CASSLPPTSNQPQHF.

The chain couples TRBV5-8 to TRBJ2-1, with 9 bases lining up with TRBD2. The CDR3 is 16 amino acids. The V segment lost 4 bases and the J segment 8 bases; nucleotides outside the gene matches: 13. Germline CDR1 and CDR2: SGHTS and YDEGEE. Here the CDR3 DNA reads TGTGCCAGCAGCCCCCCAACCCGCGGGAGGGCCTATGAGCAGTTCTTC. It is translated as CASSPPTRGRAYEQFF.

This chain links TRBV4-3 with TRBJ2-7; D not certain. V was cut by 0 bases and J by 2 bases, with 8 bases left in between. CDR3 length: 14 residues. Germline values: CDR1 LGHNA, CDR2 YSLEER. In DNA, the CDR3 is TGCGCCAGCAGCCAAGATCTTGGAGCCTACGAGCAGTACTTC. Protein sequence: CASSQDLGAYEQYF.

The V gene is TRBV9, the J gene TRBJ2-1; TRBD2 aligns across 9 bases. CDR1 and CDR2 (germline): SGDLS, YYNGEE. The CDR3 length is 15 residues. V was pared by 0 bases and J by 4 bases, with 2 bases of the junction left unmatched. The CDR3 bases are TGTGCCAGCAGCGTAGAGCTAGCGGGGTACAATGAGCAGTTCTTC. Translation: CASSVELAGYNEQFF. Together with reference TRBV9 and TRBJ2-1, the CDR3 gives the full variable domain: DSGVTQTPKHLITATGQRVTLRCSPRSGDLSVYWYQQSLDQGLQFLIQYYNGEERAKGNILERFSAQQFPDLHSELNLSSLELGDSALYFCASSVELAGYNEQFFGPGTRLTVL.

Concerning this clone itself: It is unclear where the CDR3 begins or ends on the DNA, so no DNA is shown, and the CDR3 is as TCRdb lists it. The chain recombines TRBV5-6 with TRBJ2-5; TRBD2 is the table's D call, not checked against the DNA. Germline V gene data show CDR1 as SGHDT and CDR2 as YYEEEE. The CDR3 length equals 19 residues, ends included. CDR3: CASSGEGLAGISILAAQYF.

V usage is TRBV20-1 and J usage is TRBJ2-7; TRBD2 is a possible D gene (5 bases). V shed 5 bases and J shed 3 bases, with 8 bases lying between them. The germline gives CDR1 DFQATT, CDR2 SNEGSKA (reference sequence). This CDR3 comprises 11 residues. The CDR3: CSARGDYEQYF. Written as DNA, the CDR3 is TGCAGTGCTCGGGGAGACTACGAGCAGTACTTC.

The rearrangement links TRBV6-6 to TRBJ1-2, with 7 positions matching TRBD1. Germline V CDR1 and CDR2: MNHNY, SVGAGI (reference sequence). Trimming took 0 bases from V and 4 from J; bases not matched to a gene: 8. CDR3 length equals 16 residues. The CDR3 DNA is TGTGCCAGCAGTTACTCGGGGCAGGGGGTGAGCTATGGCTACACCTTC. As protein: CASSYSGQGVSYGYTF.

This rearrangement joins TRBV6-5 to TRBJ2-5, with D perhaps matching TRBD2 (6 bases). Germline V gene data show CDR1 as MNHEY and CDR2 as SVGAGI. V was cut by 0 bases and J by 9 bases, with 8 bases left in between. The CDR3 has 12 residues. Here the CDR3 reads CASSYSGGPQYF. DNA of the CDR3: TGTGCCAGCAGTTACTCGGGGGGTCCCCAGTACTTC.

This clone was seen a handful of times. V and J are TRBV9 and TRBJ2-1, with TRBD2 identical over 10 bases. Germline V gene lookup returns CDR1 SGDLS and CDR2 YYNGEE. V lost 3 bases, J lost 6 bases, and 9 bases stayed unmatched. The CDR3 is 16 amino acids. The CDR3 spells CASSALGLAVGNEQFF. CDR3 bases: TGTGCCAGCAGCGCCCTCGGACTAGCGGTCGGCAATGAGCAGTTCTTC. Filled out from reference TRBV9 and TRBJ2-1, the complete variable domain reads DSGVTQTPKHLITATGQRVTLRCSPRSGDLSVYWYQQSLDQGLQFLIQYYNGEERAKGNILERFSAQQFPDLHSELNLSSLELGDSALYFCASSALGLAVGNEQFFGPGTRLTVL.